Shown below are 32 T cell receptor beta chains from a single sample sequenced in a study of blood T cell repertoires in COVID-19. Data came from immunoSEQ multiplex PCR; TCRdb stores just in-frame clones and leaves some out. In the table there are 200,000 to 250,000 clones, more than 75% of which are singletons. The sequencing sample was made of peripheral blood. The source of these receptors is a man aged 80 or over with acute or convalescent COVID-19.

The CDR3 protein is CASSLVSGGRYEQYF. CDR3 sequence (DNA): TGTGCCAGCAGCTTAGTTTCCGGCGGAAGATACGAGCAGTACTTC. The chain couples TRBV7-6 to TRBJ2-7; D call uncertain. Trimming stripped 1 base from V and 4 bases from J, with 14 bases between. The CDR3 has 15 residues. Germline loops: CDR1 SGHVS, CDR2 FNYEAQ.

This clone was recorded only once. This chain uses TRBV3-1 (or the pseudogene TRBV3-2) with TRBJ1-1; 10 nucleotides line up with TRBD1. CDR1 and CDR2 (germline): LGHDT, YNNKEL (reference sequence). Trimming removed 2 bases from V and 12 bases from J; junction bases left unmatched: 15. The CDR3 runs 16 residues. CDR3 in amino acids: CASSQLPGTGAPKSFF. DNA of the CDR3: TGTGCCAGCAGCCAACTTCCCGGGACAGGGGCCCCGAAGTCTTTCTTT.

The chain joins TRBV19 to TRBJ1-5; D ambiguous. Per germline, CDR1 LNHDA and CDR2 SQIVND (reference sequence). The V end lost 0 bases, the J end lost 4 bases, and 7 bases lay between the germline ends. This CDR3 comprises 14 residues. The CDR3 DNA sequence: TGTGCCAGTAGTATAGAACAGAAGAATCAGCCCCAGCATTTT. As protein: CASSIEQKNQPQHF.

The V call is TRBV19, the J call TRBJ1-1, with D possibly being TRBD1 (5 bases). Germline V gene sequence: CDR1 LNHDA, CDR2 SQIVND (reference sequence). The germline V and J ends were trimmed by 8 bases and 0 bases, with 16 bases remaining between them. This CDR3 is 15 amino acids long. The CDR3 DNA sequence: TGTGCCAGTCGATCCCCGACAGTCATGAACACTGAAGCTTTCTTT. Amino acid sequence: CASRSPTVMNTEAFF.

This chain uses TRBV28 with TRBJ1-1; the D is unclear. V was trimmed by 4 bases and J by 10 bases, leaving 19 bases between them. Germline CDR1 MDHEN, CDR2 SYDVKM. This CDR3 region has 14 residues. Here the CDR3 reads CASSSPGDRLRAFF. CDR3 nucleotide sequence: TGTGCCAGCAGTTCCCCGGGAGACCGTCTGAGAGCTTTCTTT.

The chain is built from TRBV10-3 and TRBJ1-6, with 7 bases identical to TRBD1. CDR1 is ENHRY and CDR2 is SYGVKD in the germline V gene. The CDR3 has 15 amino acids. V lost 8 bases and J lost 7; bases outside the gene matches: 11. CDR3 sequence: CAISSGGTENSPLHF. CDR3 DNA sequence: TGTGCCATCTCGAGTGGAGGGACAGAAAATTCACCCCTCCACTTT.

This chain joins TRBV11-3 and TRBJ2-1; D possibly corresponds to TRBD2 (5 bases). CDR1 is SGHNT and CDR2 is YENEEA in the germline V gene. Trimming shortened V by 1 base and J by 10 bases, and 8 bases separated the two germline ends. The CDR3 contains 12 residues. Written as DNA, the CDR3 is TGTGCCAGCAGCTTAGGGAAGCGGGAGCAGTTCTTC. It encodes CASSLGKREQFF.

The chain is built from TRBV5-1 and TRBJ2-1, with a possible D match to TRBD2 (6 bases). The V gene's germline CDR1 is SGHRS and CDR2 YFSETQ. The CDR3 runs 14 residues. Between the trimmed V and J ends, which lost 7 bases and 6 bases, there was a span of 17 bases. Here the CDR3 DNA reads TGCGCCAGCTCTCCTTCGACTAGACGCAATGAGCAGTTCTTC. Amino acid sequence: CASSPSTRRNEQFF.

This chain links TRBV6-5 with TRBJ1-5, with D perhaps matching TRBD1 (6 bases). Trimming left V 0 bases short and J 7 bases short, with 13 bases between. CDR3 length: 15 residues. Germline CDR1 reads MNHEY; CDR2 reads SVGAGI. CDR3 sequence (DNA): TGTGCCAGCAGTTACTCGAGCCAGGGGCGACAGCCCCAGCATTTT. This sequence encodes CASSYSSQGRQPQHF.

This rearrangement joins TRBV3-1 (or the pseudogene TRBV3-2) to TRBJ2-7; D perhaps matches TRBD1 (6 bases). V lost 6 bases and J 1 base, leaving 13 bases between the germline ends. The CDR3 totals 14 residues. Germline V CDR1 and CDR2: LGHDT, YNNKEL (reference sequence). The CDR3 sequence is CASSPWTESYEQYF. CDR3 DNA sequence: TGTGCCAGCAGTCCTTGGACAGAGTCCTACGAGCAGTACTTC.

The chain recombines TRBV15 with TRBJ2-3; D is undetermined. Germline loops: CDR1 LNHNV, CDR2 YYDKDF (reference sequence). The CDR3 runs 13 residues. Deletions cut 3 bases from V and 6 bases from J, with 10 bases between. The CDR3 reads CATSSSLRDTQYF. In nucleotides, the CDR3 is TGTGCCACCAGCAGTTCTCTCCGGGATACGCAGTATTTT.

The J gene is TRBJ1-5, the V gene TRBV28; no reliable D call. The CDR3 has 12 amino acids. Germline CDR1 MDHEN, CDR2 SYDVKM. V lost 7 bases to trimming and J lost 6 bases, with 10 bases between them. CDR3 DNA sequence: TGTGCCAGCACCCAAACAGCTCAGCCCCAGCATTTT. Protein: CASTQTAQPQHF.

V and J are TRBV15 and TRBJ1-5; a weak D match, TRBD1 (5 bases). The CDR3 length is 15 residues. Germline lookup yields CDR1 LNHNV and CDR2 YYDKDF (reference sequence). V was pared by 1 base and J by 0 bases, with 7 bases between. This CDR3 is CATSRGQHSNQPQHF. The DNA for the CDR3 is TGTGCCACCAGCAGAGGACAGCATAGCAATCAGCCCCAGCATTTT. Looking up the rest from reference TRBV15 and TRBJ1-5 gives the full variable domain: DAMVIQNPRYQVTQFGKPVTLSCSQTLNHNVMYWYQQKSSQAPKLLFHYYDKDFNNEADTPDNFQSRRPNTSFCFLDIRSPGLGDTAMYLCATSRGQHSNQPQHFGDGTRLSIL.

The CDR3 nucleotides are TGTGCCAGCAGCGGAGACAGGGTTTTCGGAAACACCATATATTTT. Its protein is CASSGDRVFGNTIYF. This rearrangement joins TRBV9 to TRBJ1-3; 7 bases fit TRBD1. Unmatched junction bases numbered 7, after V lost 3 bases and J lost 4 bases. CDR3 length: 15 residues. Germline CDR1 reads SGDLS; CDR2 reads YYNGEE.

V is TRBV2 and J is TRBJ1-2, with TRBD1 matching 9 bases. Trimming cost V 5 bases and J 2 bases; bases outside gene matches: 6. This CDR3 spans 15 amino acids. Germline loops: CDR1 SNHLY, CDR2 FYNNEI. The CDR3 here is CASSLGQGFNYGYTF. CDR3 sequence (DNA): TGTGCCAGCAGTTTGGGACAGGGCTTCAACTATGGCTACACCTTC. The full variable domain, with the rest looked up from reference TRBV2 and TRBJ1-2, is EPEVTQTPSHQVTQMGQEVILRCVPISNHLYFYWYRQILGQKVEFLVSFYNNEISEKSEIFDDQFSVERPDGSNFTLKIRSTKLEDSAMYFCASSLGQGFNYGYTFGSGTRLTVV.

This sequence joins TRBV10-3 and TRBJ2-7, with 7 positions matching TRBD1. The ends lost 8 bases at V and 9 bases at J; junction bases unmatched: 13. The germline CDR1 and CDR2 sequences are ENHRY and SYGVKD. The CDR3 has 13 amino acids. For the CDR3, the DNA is TGTGCCATCTGTCGGGACAGCACTACGAGGCAGTACTTC. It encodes CAICRDSTTRQYF.

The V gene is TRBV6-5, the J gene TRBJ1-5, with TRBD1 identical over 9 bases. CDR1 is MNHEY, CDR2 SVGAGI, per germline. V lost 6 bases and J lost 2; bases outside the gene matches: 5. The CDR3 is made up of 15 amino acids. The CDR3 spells CASSRQGEGNQPQHF. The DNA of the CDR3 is TGTGCCAGCAGCCGACAGGGGGAAGGCAATCAGCCCCAGCATTTT.

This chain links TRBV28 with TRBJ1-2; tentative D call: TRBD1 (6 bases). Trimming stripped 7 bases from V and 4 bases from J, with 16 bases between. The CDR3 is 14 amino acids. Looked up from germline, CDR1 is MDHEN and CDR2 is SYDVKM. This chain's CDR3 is CASIASGTSYGYTF. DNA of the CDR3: TGTGCCAGCATTGCCTCCGGGACAAGCTATGGCTACACCTTC.

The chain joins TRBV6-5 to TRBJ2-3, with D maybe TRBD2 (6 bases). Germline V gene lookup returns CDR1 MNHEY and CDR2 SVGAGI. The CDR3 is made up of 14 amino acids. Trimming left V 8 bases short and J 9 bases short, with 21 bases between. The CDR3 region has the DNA TGTGCCAGCCACTCTAGCGCCTCGCAGCGCACGCAGTATTTT. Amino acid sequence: CASHSSASQRTQYF.

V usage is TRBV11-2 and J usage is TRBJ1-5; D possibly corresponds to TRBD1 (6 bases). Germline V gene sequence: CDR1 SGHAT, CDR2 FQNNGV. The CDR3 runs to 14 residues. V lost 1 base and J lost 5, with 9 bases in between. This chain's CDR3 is CASSLVAGDQPQHF. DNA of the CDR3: TGTGCCAGCAGCTTAGTGGCAGGGGATCAGCCCCAGCATTTT.

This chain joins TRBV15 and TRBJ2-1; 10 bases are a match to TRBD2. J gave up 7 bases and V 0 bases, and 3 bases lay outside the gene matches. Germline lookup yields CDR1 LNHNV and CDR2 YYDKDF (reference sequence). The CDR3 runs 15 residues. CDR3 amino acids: CATSRDKLAGNEQFF. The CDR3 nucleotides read TGTGCCACCAGCAGAGATAAACTAGCGGGGAATGAGCAGTTCTTC.

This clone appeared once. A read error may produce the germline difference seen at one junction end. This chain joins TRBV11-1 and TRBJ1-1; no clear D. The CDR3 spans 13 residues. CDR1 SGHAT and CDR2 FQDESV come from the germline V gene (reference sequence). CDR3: CASSLAGNAEAFF. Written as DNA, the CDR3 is TGTGCCAGCAGCTTGGCGGGGAACGCTGAAGCTTTCTTT.

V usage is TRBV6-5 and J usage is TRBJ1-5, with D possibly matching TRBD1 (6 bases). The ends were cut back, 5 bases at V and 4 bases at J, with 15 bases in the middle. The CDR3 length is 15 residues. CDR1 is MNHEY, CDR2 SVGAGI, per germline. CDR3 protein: CASSLQGLGNQPQHF. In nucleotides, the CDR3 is TGTGCCAGCAGTCTTCAGGGGTTAGGGAATCAGCCCCAGCATTTT.

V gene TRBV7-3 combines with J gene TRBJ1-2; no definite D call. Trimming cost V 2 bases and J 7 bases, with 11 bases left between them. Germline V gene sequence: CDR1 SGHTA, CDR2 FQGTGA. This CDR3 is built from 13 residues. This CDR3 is CASSLDTGAGYTF. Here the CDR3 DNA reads TGTGCCAGCAGCTTAGATACGGGTGCTGGCTACACCTTC.

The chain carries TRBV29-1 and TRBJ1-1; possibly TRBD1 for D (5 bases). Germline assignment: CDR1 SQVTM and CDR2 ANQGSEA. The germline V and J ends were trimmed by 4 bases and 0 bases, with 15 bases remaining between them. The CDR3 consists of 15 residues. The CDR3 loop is CSVGPGSALNTEAFF. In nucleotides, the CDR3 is TGCAGCGTTGGGCCAGGGTCAGCCTTGAACACTGAAGCTTTCTTT.

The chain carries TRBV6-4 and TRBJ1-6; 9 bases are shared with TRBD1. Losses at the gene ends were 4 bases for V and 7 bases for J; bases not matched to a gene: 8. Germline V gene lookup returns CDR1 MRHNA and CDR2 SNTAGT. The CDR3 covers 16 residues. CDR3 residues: CASSGGDRGTNSPLHF. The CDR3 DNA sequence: TGTGCCAGCAGTGGTGGAGACAGGGGGACCAATTCACCCCTCCACTTT.

CDR3 DNA: TGTGCCAGTAGTGCCGCCAAAACAGGGAGCACAGATACGCAGTATTTT. Its translation: CASSAAKTGSTDTQYF. The V gene is TRBV19, the J gene TRBJ2-3; weak D call: TRBD1 (6 bases). CDR3 length equals 16 residues. Trimming removed 5 bases at V and 0 bases at J, with 15 bases between. Germline-derived CDR1 and CDR2 are LNHDA and SQIVND (reference sequence).

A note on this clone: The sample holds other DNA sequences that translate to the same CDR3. The CDR3 is CASSPGQGGNEQFF. The CDR3, as DNA: TGTGCCAGCAGCCCCGGACAGGGCGGGAATGAGCAGTTCTTC. V gene TRBV28 combines with J gene TRBJ2-1; 8 nucleotides align to TRBD1. The V gene end was trimmed by 6 bases and the J gene end by 7 bases; junction bases not matched to a gene: 8. Germline V gene data show CDR1 as MDHEN and CDR2 as SYDVKM. This CDR3 is 14 amino acids long.

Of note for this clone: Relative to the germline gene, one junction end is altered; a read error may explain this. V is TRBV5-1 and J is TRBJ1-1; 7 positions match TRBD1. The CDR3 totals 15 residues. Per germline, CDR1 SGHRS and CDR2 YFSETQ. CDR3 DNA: TGCGCCAGCAGGTTGGCCTACAGGGGTTCCACTGAAGCTTTCTTT. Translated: CASRLAYRGSTEAFF.

The chain's CDR3 is CASSGYLTGELFF. In DNA form, the CDR3 reads TGTGCCAGCAGTGGTTACTTGACCGGGGAGCTGTTTTTT. The rearrangement joins TRBV2 to TRBJ2-2; D is ambiguous. Germline-derived CDR1 and CDR2 are SNHLY and FYNNEI. Trimming took off 4 bases at V and 5 bases at J, with 8 bases between the two ends. The CDR3 extends over 13 amino acids.

The CDR3 region has the DNA TGTGCCAGCAGCTCCGGACAGCCGTACGAGCAGTACTTC. Translation: CASSSGQPYEQYF. The V call is TRBV5-6, the J call TRBJ2-7; weak D call: TRBD1 (6 bases). Trimming removed 3 bases at V and 4 bases at J, with 11 bases between. In germline, CDR1 is SGHDT, CDR2 YYEEEE. This CDR3 comprises 13 residues.

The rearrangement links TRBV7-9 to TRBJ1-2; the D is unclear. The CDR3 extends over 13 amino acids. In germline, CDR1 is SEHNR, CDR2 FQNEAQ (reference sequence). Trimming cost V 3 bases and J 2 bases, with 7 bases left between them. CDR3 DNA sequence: TGTGCCAGCAGCTTGCAACAGAACTATGGCTACACCTTC. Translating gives CASSLQQNYGYTF.